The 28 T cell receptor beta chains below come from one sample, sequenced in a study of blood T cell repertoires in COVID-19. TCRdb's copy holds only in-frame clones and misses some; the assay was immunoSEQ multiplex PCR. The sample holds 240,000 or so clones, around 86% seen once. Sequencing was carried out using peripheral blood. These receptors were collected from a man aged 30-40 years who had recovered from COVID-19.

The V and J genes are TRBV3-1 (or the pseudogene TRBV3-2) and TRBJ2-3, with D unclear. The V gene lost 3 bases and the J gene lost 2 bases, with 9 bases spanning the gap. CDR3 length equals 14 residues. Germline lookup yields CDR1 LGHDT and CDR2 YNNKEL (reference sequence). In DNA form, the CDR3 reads TGTGCCAGCAGCCATGGCAGATACACAGATACGCAGTATTTT. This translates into CASSHGRYTDTQYF.

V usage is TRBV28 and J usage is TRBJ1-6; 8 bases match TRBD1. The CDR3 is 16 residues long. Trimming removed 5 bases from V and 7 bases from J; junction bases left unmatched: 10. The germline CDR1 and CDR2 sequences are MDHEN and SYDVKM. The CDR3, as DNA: TGTGCCAGCAGTCCACTTAGGGGACAGGTCAATTCACCCCTCCACTTT. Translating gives CASSPLRGQVNSPLHF.

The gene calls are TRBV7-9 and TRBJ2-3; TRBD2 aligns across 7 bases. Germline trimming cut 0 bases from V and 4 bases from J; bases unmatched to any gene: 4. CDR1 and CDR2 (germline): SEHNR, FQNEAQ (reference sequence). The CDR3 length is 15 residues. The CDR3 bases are TGTGCCAGCAGCTTAGCAGCGGGGAGGGCAGATACGCAGTATTTT. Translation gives CASSLAAGRADTQYF. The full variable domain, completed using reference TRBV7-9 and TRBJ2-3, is DTGVSQNPRHKITKRGQNVTFRCDPISEHNRLYWYRQTLGQGPEFLTYFQNEAQLEKSRLLSDRFSAERPKGSFSTLEIQRTEQGDSAMYLCASSLAAGRADTQYFGPGTRLTVL.

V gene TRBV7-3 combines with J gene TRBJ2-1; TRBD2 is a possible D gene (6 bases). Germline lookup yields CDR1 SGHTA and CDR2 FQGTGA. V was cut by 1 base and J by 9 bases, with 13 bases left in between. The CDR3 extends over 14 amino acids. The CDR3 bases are TGTGCCAGCAGCTTAATGGGTTTGGGGGGTGAGCAGTTCTTC. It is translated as CASSLMGLGGEQFF.

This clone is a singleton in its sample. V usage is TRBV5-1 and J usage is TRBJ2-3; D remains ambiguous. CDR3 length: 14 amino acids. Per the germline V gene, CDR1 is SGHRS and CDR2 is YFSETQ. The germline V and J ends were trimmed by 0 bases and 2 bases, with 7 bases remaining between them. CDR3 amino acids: CASSLGDITDTQYF. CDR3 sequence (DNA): TGCGCCAGCAGCTTGGGCGATATCACAGATACGCAGTATTTT. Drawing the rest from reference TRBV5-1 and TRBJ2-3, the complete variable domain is KAGVTQTPRYLIKTRGQQVTLSCSPISGHRSVSWYQQTPGQGLQFLFEYFSETQRNKGNFPGRFSGRQFSNSRSEMNVSTLELGDSALYLCASSLGDITDTQYFGPGTRLTVL.

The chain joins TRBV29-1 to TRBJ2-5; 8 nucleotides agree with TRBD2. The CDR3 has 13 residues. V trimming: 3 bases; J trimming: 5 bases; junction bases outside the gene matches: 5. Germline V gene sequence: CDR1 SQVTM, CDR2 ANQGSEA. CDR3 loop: CSVDPLAGETQYF. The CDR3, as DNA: TGCAGCGTTGATCCCCTAGCGGGTGAGACCCAGTACTTC.

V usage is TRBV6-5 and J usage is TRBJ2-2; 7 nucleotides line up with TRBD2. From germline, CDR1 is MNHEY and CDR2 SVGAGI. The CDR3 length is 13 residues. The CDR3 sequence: CASSGTNTGELFF. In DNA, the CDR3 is TGTGCTTCGAGCGGGACTAACACCGGGGAGCTGTTTTTT.

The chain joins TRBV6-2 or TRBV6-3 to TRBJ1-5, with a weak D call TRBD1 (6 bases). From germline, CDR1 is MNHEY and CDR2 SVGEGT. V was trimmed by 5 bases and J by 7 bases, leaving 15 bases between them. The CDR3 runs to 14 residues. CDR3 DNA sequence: TGTGCCAGCAGTCTAAACAGGGATCTGCAGCCCCAGCATTTT. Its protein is CASSLNRDLQPQHF.

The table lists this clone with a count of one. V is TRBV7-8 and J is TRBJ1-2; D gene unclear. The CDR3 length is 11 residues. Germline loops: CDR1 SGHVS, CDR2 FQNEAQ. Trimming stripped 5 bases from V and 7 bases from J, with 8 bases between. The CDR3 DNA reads TGTGCCAGCAGCAACTCTCGTGGCTACACCTTC. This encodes CASSNSRGYTF. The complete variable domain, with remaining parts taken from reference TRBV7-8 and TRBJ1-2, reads GAGVSQSPRYKVAKRGQDVALRCDPISGHVSLFWYQQALGQGPEFLTYFQNEAQLDKSGLPSDRFFAERPEGSVSTLKIQRTQQEDSAVYLCASSNSRGYTFGSGTRLTVV.

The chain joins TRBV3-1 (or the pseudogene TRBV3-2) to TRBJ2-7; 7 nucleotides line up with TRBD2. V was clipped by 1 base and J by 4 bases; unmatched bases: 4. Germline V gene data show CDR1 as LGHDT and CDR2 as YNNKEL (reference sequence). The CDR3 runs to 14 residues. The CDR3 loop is CASSQGSGEYEQYF. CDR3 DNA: TGTGCCAGCAGCCAAGGAAGCGGGGAGTACGAGCAGTACTTC.

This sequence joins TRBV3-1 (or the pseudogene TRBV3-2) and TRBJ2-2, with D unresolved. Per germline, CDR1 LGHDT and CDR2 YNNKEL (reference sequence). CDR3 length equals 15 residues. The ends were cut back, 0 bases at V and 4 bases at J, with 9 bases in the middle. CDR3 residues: CASSQEAQITGELFF. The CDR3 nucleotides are TGTGCCAGCAGCCAAGAGGCCCAAATCACCGGGGAGCTGTTTTTT.

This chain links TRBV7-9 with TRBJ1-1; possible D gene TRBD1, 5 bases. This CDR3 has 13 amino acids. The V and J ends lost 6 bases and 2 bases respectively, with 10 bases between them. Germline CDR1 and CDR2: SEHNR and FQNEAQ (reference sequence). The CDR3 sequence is CASRGPTNTEAFF. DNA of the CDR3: TGTGCCAGCAGGGGGCCTACAAACACTGAAGCTTTCTTT.

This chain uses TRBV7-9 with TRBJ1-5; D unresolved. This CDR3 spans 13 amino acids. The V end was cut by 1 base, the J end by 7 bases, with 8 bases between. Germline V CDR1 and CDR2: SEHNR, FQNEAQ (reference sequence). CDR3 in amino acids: CASSLGAEQPQHF. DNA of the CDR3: TGTGCCAGCAGCTTAGGGGCTGAGCAGCCCCAGCATTTT.

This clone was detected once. In nucleotides, the CDR3 is TGTGCCAGCAGCACCCTGGACAGGACAATTAACACTGAAGCTTTCTTT. It yields the protein CASSTLDRTINTEAFF. The chain recombines TRBV13 with TRBJ1-1; 7 bases match TRBD1. Trimming at V came to 5 bases and at J to 2 bases, leaving 11 bases not matched to a gene. The CDR3 loop spans 16 amino acids. Germline V gene lookup returns CDR1 PRHDT and CDR2 FYEKMQ (reference sequence). The full variable domain, its missing parts supplied by reference TRBV13 and TRBJ1-1, is AAGVIQSPRHLIKEKRETATLKCYPIPRHDTVYWYQQGPGQDPQFLISFYEKMQSDKGSIPDRFSAQQFSDYHSELNMSSLELGDSALYFCASSTLDRTINTEAFFGQGTRLTVV.

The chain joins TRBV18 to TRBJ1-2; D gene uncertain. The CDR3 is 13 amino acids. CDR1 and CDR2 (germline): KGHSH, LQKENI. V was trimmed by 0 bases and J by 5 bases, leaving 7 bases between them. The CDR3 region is CASSPPPGYGYTF. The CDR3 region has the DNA TGTGCCAGCTCACCACCGCCCGGGTATGGCTACACCTTC.

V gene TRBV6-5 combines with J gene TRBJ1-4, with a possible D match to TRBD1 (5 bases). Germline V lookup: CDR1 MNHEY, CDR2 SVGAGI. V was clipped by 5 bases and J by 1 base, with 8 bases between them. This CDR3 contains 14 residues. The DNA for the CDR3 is TGTGCCAGCAGTACGGGGGTAACTAATGAAAAACTGTTTTTT. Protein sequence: CASSTGVTNEKLFF.

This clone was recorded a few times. Here the CDR3 reads CASSQGSRLTGGEDEKLFF. Written as DNA, the CDR3 is TGTGCCAGCAGCCAAGGATCAAGGTTGACAGGGGGCGAGGATGAAAAACTGTTTTTT. The chain is built from TRBV4-2 and TRBJ1-4; TRBD1 matches at 10 bases. CDR3 length: 19 residues. Germline values: CDR1 LGHNA, CDR2 YNFKEQ. The V gene end was trimmed by 1 base and the J gene end by 6 bases; junction bases not matched to a gene: 14.

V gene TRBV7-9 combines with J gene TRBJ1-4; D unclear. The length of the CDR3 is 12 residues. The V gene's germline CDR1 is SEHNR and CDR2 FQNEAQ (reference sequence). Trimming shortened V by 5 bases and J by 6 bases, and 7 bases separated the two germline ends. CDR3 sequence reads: CASSGEYEKLFF. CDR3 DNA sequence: TGTGCCAGCAGCGGGGAGTATGAAAAACTGTTTTTT.

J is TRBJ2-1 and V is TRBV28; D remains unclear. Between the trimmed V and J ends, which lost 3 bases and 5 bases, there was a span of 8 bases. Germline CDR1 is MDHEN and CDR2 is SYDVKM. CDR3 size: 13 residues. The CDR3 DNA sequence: TGTGCCAGCAGTTTTAATGCGGACAATGAGCAGTTCTTC. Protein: CASSFNADNEQFF.

CDR3 protein: CASSPPWSSGSYEQYF. CDR3 nucleotides: TGTGCCAGCTCACCACCGTGGTCTAGCGGGAGCTACGAGCAGTACTTC. The chain recombines TRBV18 with TRBJ2-7; TRBD2 agrees at 10 bases. The CDR3 totals 16 residues. Per the germline V gene, CDR1 is KGHSH and CDR2 is LQKENI. The J segment lost 3 bases and the V segment lost 0 bases, leaving 5 bases of the junction unmatched.

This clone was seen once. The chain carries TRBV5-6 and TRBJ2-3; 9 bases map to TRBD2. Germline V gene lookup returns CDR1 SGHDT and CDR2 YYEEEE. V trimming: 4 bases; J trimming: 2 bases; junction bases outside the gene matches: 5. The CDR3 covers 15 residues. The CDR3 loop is CASSLAGRATDTQYF. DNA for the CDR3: TGTGCCAGCAGCCTAGCGGGGAGAGCCACAGATACGCAGTATTTT.

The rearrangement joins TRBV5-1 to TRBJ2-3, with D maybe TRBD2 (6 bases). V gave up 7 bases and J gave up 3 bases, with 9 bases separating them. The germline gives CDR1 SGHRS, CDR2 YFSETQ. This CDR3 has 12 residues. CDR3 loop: CASGGRTDTQYF. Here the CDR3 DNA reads TGCGCCAGCGGAGGGAGGACAGATACGCAGTATTTT.

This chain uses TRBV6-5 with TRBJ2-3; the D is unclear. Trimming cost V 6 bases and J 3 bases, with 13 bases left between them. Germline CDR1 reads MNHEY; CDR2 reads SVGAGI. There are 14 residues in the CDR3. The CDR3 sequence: CASRESPRTDTQYF. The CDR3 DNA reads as TGTGCCAGCAGGGAGTCGCCCCGGACAGATACGCAGTATTTT.

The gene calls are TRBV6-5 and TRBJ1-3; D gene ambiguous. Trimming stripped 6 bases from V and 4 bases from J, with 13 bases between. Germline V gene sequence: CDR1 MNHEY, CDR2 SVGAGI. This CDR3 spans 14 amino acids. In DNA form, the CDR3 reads TGTGCCAGCAGCCGATCCGCGCCCGGAAACACCATATATTTT. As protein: CASSRSAPGNTIYF.

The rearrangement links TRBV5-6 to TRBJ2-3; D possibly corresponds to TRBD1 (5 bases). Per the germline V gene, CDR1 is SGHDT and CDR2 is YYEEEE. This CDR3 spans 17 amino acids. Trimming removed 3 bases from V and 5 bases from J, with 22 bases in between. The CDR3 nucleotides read TGTGCCAGCAGCTCAGGGTACCGACTGTCCCGACTAGATACGCAGTATTTT. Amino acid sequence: CASSSGYRLSRLDTQYF.

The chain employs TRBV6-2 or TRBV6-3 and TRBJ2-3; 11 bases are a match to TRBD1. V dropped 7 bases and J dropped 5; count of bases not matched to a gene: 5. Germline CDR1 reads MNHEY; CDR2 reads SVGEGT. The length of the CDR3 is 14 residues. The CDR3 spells CASTPDRGQDTQYF. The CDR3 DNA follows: TGTGCCAGCACCCCGGACAGGGGGCAAGATACGCAGTATTTT.

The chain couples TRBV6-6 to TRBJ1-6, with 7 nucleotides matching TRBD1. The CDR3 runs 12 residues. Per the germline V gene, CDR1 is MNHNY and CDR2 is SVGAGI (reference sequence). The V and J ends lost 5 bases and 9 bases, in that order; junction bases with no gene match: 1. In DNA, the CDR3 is TGTGCCAGCAGTGCAGGGGGTTCACCCCTCCACTTT. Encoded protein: CASSAGGSPLHF.

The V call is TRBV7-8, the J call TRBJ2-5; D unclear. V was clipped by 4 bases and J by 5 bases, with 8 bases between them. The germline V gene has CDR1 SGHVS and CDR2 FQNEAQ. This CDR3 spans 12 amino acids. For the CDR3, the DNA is TGTGCCAGCAGCTCACCCGGGGAGACCCAGTACTTC. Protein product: CASSSPGETQYF.